This T cell receptor (beta chain) was retrieved from a study of OX40 agonist ivuxolimab in advanced cancers. Findings of the study overall: The study did not work out the antigen specificity of the expanded peripheral T cells. At doses 0.1 to 3.0 mg/kg, CD4+ and CD8+ clones expanded.

For this clone: Its antigen remains unknown.

The germline V and J ends were trimmed by 3 bases and 5 bases, with 7 bases remaining between them. The CDR3 runs 12 residues. Germline values: CDR1 MGHRA, CDR2 YSYEKL. Produced via immunoSEQ multiplex PCR; TCRdb's table is partial and in-frame only. The sample includes 50,000 or so clones, roughly 88% of them seen just once. The V and J genes are TRBV4-1 and TRBJ1-1; no definite D call. The sequenced sample was CD4+ or CD8+ T cells sorted from blood, obtained in a trial of the OX40 agonist ivuxolimab. The TCR originated in an adult with an advanced solid tumor such as melanoma, head and neck, liver or kidney cancer. CDR3 nucleotide sequence: TGCGCCAGCAGCCACCGGGGTACTGAAGCTTTCTTT. It translates to CASSHRGTEAFF.